This T cell receptor (beta chain) was captured in a study of molecular identifiers for immune sequencing clone quantification. In this sample, this clonotype turned up a few times. Antigen: not known. The study, taken as a whole, reports: Clones that exceeded 20 RNA copies held over 98% of effector molecules, yet under 1% in naive cells.

V was trimmed by 0 bases and J by 3 bases, leaving 8 bases between them. CDR1 SGHTA and CDR2 FQGTGA come from the germline V gene. The CDR3 covers 15 residues. TCRdb reanalysed the PCR reads using MiXCR and keeps one entry per CDR3 protein. This table holds hundreds of thousands of distinct CDR3 sequences, 24% found once. Sorting selected naive CD8 T cells with a CD8+CD4-CCR7+CD45RA+ phenotype. This sequence originates from a human donor in good health. Some libraries in this study had Jurkat cell RNA spiked in. The V call is TRBV7-3, the J call TRBJ2-2; a possible D gene is TRBD2 (6 bases). Material for sequencing was naive CD8+ T cells from blood, with Jurkat cell RNA spiked in. Subset meaning: FACS-sorted CD8+CD4-CCR7+CD45RA+ naive T cells. The CDR3 nucleotides are TGTGCCAGCAGCTTAACTGGAGGGGACACCGGGGAGCTGTTTTTT. Translating it yields CASSLTGGDTGELFF.